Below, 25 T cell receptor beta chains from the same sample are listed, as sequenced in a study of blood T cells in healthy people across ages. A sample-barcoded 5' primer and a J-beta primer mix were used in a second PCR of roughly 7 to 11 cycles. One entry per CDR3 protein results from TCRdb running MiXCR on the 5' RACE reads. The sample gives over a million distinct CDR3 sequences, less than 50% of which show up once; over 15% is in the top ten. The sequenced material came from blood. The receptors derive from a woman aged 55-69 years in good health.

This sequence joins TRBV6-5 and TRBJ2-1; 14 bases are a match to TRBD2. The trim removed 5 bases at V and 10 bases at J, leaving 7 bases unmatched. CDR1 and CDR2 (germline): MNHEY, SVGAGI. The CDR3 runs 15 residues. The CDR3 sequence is CASSHGTSGRGEQFF. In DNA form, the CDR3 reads TGTGCCAGCAGTCACGGGACTAGCGGGAGAGGGGAGCAGTTCTTC.

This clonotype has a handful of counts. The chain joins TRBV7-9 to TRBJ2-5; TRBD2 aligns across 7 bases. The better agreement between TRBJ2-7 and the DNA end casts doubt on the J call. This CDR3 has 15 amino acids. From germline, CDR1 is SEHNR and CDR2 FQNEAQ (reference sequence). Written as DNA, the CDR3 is TGTGCCAGCAGCTTATTGAGGGACTACCCCTACGAGCAGTACTTC. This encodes CASSLLRDYPYEQYF.

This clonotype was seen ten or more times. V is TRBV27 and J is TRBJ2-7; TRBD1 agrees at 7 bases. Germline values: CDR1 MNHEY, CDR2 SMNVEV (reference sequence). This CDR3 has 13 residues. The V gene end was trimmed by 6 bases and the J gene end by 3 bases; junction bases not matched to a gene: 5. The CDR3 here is CASSLNRGYEQYF. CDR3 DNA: TGTGCCAGCAGCTTAAACAGGGGCTACGAGCAGTACTTC.

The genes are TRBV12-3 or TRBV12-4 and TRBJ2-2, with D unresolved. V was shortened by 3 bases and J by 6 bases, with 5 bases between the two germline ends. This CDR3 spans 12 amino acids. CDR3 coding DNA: TGTGCCAGCAGTTTCGGCCCCGGGGAGCTGTTTTTT. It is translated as CASSFGPGELFF.

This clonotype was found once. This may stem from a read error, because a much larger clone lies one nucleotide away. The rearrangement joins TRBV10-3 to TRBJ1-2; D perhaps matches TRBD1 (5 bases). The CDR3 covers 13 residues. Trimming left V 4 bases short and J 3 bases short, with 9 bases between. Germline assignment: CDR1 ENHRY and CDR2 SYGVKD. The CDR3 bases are TGTGCCATCAGTGCCCCCAGGGACTATGGCTACACCTTC. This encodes CAISAPRDYGYTF.

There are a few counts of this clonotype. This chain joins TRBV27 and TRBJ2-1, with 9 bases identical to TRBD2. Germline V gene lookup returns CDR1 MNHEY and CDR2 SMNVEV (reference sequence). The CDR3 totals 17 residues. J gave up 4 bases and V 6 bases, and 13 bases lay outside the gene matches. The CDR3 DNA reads TGTGCCAGCAGCCAAATACCGGGACTAGCTGGGTACAATGAGCAGTTCTTC. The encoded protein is CASSQIPGLAGYNEQFF.

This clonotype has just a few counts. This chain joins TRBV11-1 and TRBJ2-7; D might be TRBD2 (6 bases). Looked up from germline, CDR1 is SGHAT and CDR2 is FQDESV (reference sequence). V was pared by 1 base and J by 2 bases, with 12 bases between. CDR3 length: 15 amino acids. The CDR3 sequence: CASSLGASATYEQYF. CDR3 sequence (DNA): TGTGCCAGCAGCTTAGGGGCTAGCGCTACCTACGAGCAGTACTTC.

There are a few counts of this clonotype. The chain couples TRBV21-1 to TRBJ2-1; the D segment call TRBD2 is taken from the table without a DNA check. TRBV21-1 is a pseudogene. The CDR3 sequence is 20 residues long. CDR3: CASSKTPSPRVAGGDDEQFF. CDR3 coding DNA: TGTGCCAGCAGCAAAACCCCTTCCCCGCGGGTAGCGGGAGGGGACGATGAGCAGTTCTTC.

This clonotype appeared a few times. CDR3 sequence (DNA): TGTGCCAGCAGTTACTCAGGACTAGCGTCCTACGAGCAGTACTTC. It encodes CASSYSGLASYEQYF. This sequence joins TRBV6-2 or TRBV6-3 and TRBJ2-7, with 9 nucleotides matching TRBD2. Per the germline V gene, CDR1 is MNHEY and CDR2 is SVGEGT. Trimming cost V 0 bases and J 1 base; bases outside gene matches: 1. This CDR3 is 15 amino acids long.

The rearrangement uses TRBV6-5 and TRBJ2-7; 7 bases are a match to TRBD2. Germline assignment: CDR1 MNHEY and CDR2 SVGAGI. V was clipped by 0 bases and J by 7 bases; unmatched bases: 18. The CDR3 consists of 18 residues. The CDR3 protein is CASSYSFGGSGSVNEQYF. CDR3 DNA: TGTGCCAGCAGTTACTCGTTCGGCGGGAGTGGTAGCGTCAATGAGCAGTACTTC.

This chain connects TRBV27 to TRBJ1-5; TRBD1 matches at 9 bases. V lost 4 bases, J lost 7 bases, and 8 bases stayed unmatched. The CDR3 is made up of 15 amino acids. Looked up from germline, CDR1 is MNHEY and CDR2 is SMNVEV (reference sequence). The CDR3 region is CASSSLDRGRQPQHF. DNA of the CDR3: TGTGCCAGCAGTTCCTTGGACAGGGGTAGACAGCCCCAGCATTTT.

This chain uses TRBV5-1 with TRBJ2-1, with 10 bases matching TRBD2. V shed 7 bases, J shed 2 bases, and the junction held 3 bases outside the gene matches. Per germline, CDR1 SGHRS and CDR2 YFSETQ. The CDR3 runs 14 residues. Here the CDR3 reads CASQGTSAYNEQFF. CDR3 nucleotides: TGCGCCAGCCAGGGGACTAGCGCCTACAATGAGCAGTTCTTC. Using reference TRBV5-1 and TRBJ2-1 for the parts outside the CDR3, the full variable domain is KAGVTQTPRYLIKTRGQQVTLSCSPISGHRSVSWYQQTPGQGLQFLFEYFSETQRNKGNFPGRFSGRQFSNSRSEMNVSTLELGDSALYLCASQGTSAYNEQFFGPGTRLTVL.

The CDR3 DNA is TGTGCCAGCAGTTATTCACTAGCGGGGGGAAACATTCAGTACTTC. Protein: CASSYSLAGGNIQYF. The V and J genes are TRBV6-5 and TRBJ2-4; TRBD2 matches at 12 bases. The CDR3 is 15 residues long. In germline, CDR1 is MNHEY, CDR2 SVGAGI. Trimming took 3 bases from V and 6 from J; bases not matched to a gene: 3.

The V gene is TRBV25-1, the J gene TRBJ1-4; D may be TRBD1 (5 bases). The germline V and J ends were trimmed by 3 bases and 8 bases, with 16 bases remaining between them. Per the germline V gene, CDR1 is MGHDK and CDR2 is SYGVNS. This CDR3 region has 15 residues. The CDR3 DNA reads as TGTGCCAGCAGTGAGAGACCGGGACGGGGGGAAAAACTGTTTTTT. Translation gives CASSERPGRGEKLFF.

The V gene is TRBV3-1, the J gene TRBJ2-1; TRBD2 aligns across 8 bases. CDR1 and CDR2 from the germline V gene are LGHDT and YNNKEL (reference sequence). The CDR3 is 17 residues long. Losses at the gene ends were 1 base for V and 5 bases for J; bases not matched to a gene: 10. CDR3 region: CASSQGVGSGVHNEQFF. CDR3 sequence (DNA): TGTGCCAGCAGCCAAGGGGTCGGTAGCGGGGTTCACAATGAGCAGTTCTTC.

The CDR3 sequence: CATSGGTGANEQFF. DNA of the CDR3: TGTGCCACCAGCGGAGGGACAGGGGCCAATGAGCAGTTCTTC. This chain uses TRBV15 with TRBJ2-1, with 10 bases identical to TRBD1. Germline loops: CDR1 LNHNV, CDR2 YYDKDF (reference sequence). After removal of 5 bases from V and 6 bases from J, the junction contained 4 bases not matched to a gene. This CDR3 spans 14 amino acids.

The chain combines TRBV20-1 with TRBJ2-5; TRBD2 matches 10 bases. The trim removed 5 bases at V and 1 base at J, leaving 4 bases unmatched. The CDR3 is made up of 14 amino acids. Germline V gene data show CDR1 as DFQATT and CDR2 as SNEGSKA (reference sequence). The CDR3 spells CSAQTSGTQETQYF. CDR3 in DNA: TGCAGTGCTCAAACTAGCGGGACCCAAGAGACCCAGTACTTC.

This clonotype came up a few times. The CDR3 coding sequence is TGTGCCAGCTCATTCCAGGGGTGGAGGACAGATACGCAGTATTTT. Translated: CASSFQGWRTDTQYF. The chain employs TRBV27 and TRBJ2-3; maybe TRBD1 (6 bases). CDR3 size: 15 residues. Germline assignment: CDR1 MNHEY and CDR2 SMNVEV (reference sequence). V was clipped by 8 bases and J by 3 bases, with 18 bases between them.

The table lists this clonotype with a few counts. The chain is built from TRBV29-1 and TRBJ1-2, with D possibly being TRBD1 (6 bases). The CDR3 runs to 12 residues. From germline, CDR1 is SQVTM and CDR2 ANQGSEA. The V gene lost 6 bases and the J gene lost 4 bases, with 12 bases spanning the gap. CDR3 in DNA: TGCAGCGTATACAGGGAGGGCTATGGCTACACCTTC. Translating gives CSVYREGYGYTF.

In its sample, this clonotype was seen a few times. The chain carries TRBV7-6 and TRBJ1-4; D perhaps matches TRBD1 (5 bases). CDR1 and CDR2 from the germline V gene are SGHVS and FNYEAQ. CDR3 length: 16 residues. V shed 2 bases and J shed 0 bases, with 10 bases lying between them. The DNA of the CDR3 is TGTGCCAGCAGCTTAATGACAGCAGCAACTAATGAAAAACTGTTTTTT. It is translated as CASSLMTAATNEKLFF.

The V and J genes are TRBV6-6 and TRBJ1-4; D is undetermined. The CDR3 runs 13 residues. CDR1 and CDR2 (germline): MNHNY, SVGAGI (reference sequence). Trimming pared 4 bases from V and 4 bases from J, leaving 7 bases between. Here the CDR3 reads CASSSGRNEKLFF. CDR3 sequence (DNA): TGTGCCAGCAGTTCGGGTCGTAATGAAAAACTGTTTTTT.

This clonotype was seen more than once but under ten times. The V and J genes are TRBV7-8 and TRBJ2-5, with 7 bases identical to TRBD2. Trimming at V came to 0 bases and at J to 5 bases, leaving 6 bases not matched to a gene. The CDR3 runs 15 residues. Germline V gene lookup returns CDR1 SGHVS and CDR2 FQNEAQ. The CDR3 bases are TGTGCCAGCAGCTTAGCGCTAGCGGCCTCTGAGACCCAGTACTTC. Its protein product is CASSLALAASETQYF.

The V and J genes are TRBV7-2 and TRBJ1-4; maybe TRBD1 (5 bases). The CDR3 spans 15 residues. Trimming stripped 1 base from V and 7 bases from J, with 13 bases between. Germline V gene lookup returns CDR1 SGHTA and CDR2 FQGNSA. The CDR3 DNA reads TGTGCCAGCAGCTTAGGCGGGGGTTTAGGTGAAAAACTGTTTTTT. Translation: CASSLGGGLGEKLFF.

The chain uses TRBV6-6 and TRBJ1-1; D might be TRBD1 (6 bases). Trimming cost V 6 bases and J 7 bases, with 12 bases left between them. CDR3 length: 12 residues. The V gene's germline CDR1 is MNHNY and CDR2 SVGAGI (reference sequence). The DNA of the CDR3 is TGTGCCAGCAGGGCATTCAGGGGTGAAGCTTTCTTT. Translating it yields CASRAFRGEAFF.

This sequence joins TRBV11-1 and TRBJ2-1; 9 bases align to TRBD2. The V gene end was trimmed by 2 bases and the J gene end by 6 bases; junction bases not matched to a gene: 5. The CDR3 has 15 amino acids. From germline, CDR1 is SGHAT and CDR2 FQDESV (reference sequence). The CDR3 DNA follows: TGTGCCAGCAGCTTATATTCTAGCGGGACCAATGAGCAGTTCTTC. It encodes CASSLYSSGTNEQFF.